The present T cell receptor (beta chain) was sequenced within a study of technical replicates of blood from a handful of donors. Some clones are missing from TCRdb's copy, which holds only in-frame ones; the method was immunoSEQ multiplex PCR. Among 55,000 to 65,000 clones, about 96% were seen once, and the ten largest hold approximately 0.21%. This CDR3 comprises 13 residues. The V and J ends lost 6 bases and 13 bases, in that order; junction bases with no gene match: 10. The germline V gene has CDR1 MNHNS and CDR2 SASEGT. Sample: T cells isolated from PBMCs. The receptor was isolated from a human donor in good health. The rearrangement links TRBV6-1 to TRBJ1-4; 8 bases match TRBD1. The CDR3 is CASRGTGRGGLFF. Written as DNA, the CDR3 is TGTGCCAGCAGGGGGACAGGCCGAGGTGGACTGTTTTTT.